Included here is one T cell receptor beta chain sequence, with context. The antigen remains undetermined. The sample originates from a study of cytomegalovirus exposure and HLA in healthy donors. Overall study context: The same platform as the approximately 670 first-cohort repertoires was used for the 120 validation repertoires, a later analysis reported.

Sequencing used immunoSEQ multiplex PCR; TCRdb keeps in-frame clones, though not all of them. The sample includes some 110,000 clones, approximately 90% of them seen just once. Losses at the gene ends were 6 bases for V and 3 bases for J; bases not matched to a gene: 9. CDR3 length: 16 residues. Germline CDR1 reads MNHEY; CDR2 reads SMNVEV (reference sequence). Study observations and caveats: Confirmation in vitro established that a few CMV-associated chains were specific for CMV antigens.

The donors were members of the roughly 120-subject validation cohort (separate from the approximately 670-subject first cohort). The chain has TRBV27 and TRBJ2-2; 8 bases match TRBD2. The material sequenced was PBMCs. The origin of this receptor is a woman between 18 and 29 years old in good health and CMV-seropositive. The DNA of the CDR3 is TGTGCCAGCAGCCCTCGGGAGGGTCCGTACACCGGGGAGCTGTTTTTT. This gives the protein CASSPREGPYTGELFF.